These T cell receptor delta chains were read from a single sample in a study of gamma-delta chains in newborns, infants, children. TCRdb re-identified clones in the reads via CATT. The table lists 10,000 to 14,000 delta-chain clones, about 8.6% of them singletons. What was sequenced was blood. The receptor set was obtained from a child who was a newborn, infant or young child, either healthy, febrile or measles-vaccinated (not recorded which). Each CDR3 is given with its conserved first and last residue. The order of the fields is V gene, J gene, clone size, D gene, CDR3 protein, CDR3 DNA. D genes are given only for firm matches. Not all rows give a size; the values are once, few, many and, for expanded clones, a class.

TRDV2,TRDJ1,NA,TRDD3,CACDELGDTLEGKLIF,TGTGCCTGTGATGAACTGGGGGATACGCTTGAGGGTAAACTCATCTTT
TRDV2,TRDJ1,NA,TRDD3,CACDTLFLADAVGDTSFGADKLIF,TGTGCCTGTGACACCCTCTTCCTGGCGGACGCGGTGGGGGATACCAGTTTTGGGGCCGATAAACTCATCTTT
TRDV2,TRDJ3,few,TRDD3,CACDTGGYDSWDTRQMFF,TGTGCCTGTGACACTGGGGGATACGACTCCTGGGACACCCGACAGATGTTTTTC
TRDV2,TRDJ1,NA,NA,CACDTVRPSTYTDKLIF,TGTGCCTGTGACACCGTAAGGCCCTCTACGTACACCGATAAACTCATCTTT
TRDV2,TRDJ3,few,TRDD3,CACDKADPGLGALSWDTRQMFF,TGTGCCTGTGACAAGGCGGACCCTGGACTGGGGGCTCTTTCCTGGGACACCCGACAGATGTTTTTC
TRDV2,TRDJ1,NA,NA,CACGTLAPTDKLIF,TGTGCCTGTGGCACCCTGGCGCCCACCGATAAACTCATCTTT
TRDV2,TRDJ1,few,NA,CACDSLPTRLGDLTDKLIF,TGTGCCTGTGATTCCCTTCCTACCAGACTGGGGGACCTCACCGATAAGCTCATCTTT
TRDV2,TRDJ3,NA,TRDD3,CACDPTGGYVSSWDTRQMFF,TGTGCCTGTGACCCCACTGGGGGATACGTCAGCTCCTGGGACACCCGACAGATGTTTTTC
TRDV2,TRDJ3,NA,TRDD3,CACDTAPTGDTRWDTRQMFF,TGTGCCTGTGACACCGCCCCTACTGGGGATACGCGCTGGGACACCCGACAGATGTTTTTC
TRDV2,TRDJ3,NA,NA,CACDTVLEGFPRSWDTRQMFF,TGTGCCTGTGACACGGTGCTGGAGGGTTTTCCTCGCTCCTGGGACACCCGACAGATGTTTTTC
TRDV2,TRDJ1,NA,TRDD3,CACDTLDTGGYPKDTDKLIF,TGTGCCTGTGACACCTTGGATACTGGGGGATACCCGAAAGACACCGATAAACTCATCTTT
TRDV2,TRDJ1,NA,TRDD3,CACDSYFTGGSTDTDKLIF,TGTGCCTGTGACTCCTATTTTACTGGGGGATCCACCGACACCGATAAACTCATCTTT
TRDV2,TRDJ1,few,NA,CACDTVVPGVRDPTTVSDTDKLIF,TGTGCCTGTGACACCGTGGTCCCCGGCGTCCGTGATCCAACCACGGTGTCTGACACCGATAAACTCATCTTT
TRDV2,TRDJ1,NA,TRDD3,CACDPLTGGYQETDKLIF,TGTGCCTGTGACCCGCTTACTGGGGGATACCAGGAGACCGATAAACTCATCTTT
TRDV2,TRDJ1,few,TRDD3,CACDGLGDISEKAGDKLIF,TGTGCCTGTGACGGTCTGGGGGATATATCGGAGAAGGCCGGCGATAAACTCATCTTT
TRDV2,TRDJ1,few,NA,CACDAMGVTDKLIF,TGTGCCTGTGACGCCATGGGGGTCACCGATAAACTCATCTTT
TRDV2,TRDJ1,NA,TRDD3,CACDKRGLWGIRADTDKLIF,TGTGCCTGTGACAAACGGGGCCTCTGGGGGATCCGAGCCGACACCGATAAACTCATCTTT
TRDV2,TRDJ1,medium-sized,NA,CACDTVGGAPGDKLIF,TGTGCCTGTGACACCGTAGGTGGGGCCCCGGGGGATAAACTCATCTTT
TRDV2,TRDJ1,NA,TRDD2,CACDTLFLRGGYTDKLIF,TGTGCCTGTGACACCCTCTTCCTACGGGGCGGATACACCGATAAACTCATCTTT
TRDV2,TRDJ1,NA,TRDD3,CACDTVGDRGLYTDKLIF,TGTGCCTGTGACACCGTGGGGGATAGAGGCCTGTACACCGATAAACTCATCTTT
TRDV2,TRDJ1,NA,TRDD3,CACDLLGDTSDKLIF,TGTGCCTGTGACCTACTGGGGGATACGAGCGATAAACTCATCTTT
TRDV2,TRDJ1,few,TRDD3,CACDPWGISPDKLIF,TGTGCCTGTGACCCCTGGGGGATATCTCCCGATAAACTCATCTTT